The 7 T cell receptor beta chains given below trace back to one sample, sequenced in a study of cytomegalovirus exposure and HLA in healthy donors (dated by TCRdb to the late 2010s). The library was made by the immunoSEQ multiplex PCR assay. For the multiplex PCR, a mixture combining 60 forward primers for TCR Vbeta segments and 13 reverse primers for TCR Jbeta segments was used. Entries here come from immuneACCESS through TCRdb and include only in-frame sequences with V and J called. Some clones fail to appear in such tables; in the studies checked, an unresolved V gene covers under half of the shortfall, and the cause of the remainder is unknown. The sample table shows about 90,000 clones, and nearly 80% are seen once. Together, the top ten hold 4.5% to 5.5% of the sample. Sequencing input: PBMCs. These receptors all stem from a woman aged 40 to 50 in good health and CMV-seropositive.

This chain joins TRBV7-6 and TRBJ2-1; the D is unclear. Germline V lookup: CDR1 SGHVS, CDR2 FNYEAQ. Deletions cut 5 bases from V and 4 bases from J, with 9 bases between. This CDR3 spans 13 amino acids. The CDR3 DNA reads TGTGCCAGCAGCCCCGTTTCTTACAATGAGCAGTTCTTC. Protein: CASSPVSYNEQFF.

The V call is TRBV9, the J call TRBJ1-2; D gene unclear. Germline values: CDR1 SGDLS, CDR2 YYNGEE. CDR3 length: 17 amino acids. Trimming removed 0 bases from V and 8 bases from J, with 23 bases in between. CDR3 in amino acids: CASSVDPLGGEGGGYTF. CDR3 DNA: TGTGCCAGCAGCGTAGACCCTCTTGGCGGGGAAGGTGGGGGCTACACCTTC.

DNA of the CDR3: TGTGCCACCAGCGTTAGGGGCAATAGCAATCAGCCCCAGCATTTT. It encodes CATSVRGNSNQPQHF. This chain links TRBV15 with TRBJ1-5, with a tentative D call TRBD1 (5 bases). Looked up from germline, CDR1 is LNHNV and CDR2 is YYDKDF (reference sequence). This CDR3 comprises 15 residues. V was shortened by 5 bases and J by 0 bases, with 11 bases between the two germline ends.

V and J are TRBV30 and TRBJ2-7; TRBD1 agrees at 7 bases. Per the germline V gene, CDR1 is GTSNPN and CDR2 is SVGIG (reference sequence). Trimming took 4 bases from V and 10 from J; bases not matched to a gene: 19. The CDR3 length is 15 residues. Here the CDR3 reads CAWKRQGGQGYGQYF. DNA for the CDR3: TGTGCCTGGAAGAGACAGGGCGGGCAAGGTTACGGCCAGTACTTC.

This rearrangement joins TRBV27 to TRBJ2-5; 12 bases map to TRBD2. The V gene's germline CDR1 is MNHEY and CDR2 SMNVEV (reference sequence). The CDR3 consists of 16 residues. J lost 1 base, V lost 5 bases, and 5 bases had no gene match. CDR3 coding DNA: TGTGCCAGCAGTCAACCGGGACTAGCGGGCCAAGAGACCCAGTACTTC. Amino acid sequence: CASSQPGLAGQETQYF.

The genes are TRBV19 and TRBJ1-4; D perhaps matches TRBD1 (6 bases). Germline assignment: CDR1 LNHDA and CDR2 SQIVND (reference sequence). Between the trimmed V and J ends, which lost 2 bases and 3 bases, there was a span of 10 bases. CDR3 length equals 15 residues. CDR3 sequence (DNA): TGTGCCAGTAGTATACTCCAGGGGCCTAATGAAAAACTGTTTTTT. This translates into CASSILQGPNEKLFF.

This clone turned up a few times. The chain joins TRBV19 to TRBJ1-1, with 9 positions matching TRBD1. Germline V gene data show CDR1 as LNHDA and CDR2 as SQIVND (reference sequence). This CDR3 contains 15 residues. V lost 4 bases, J lost 4 bases, and 7 bases stayed unmatched. The CDR3 region is CASSTGTGRSTEAFF. The CDR3, as DNA: TGTGCCAGTAGTACAGGGACAGGGAGGAGCACTGAAGCTTTCTTT.